This T cell receptor beta chain appears in the sequencing data of a study of blood T cell repertoires in COVID-19. This CDR3 spans 15 amino acids. Trimming removed 4 bases from V and 6 bases from J; junction bases left unmatched: 10. Per the germline V gene, CDR1 is SGHDN and CDR2 is FVKESK. Sequencing was performed with immunoSEQ multiplex PCR; in TCRdb, only in-frame clones are kept and a portion is missing. In the table there are some 170,000 clones, 84% of which are singletons. This rearrangement joins TRBV14 to TRBJ2-7; 9 bases agree with TRBD1. This TCR was sampled from a middle-aged man who had recovered from COVID-19. The sequencing sample was made of PBMCs or T cells enriched from blood (not recorded which). The CDR3: CASSLATGGVFEQYF. CDR3 nucleotide sequence: TGTGCCAGCAGCCTTGCGACAGGGGGTGTTTTCGAGCAGTACTTC.